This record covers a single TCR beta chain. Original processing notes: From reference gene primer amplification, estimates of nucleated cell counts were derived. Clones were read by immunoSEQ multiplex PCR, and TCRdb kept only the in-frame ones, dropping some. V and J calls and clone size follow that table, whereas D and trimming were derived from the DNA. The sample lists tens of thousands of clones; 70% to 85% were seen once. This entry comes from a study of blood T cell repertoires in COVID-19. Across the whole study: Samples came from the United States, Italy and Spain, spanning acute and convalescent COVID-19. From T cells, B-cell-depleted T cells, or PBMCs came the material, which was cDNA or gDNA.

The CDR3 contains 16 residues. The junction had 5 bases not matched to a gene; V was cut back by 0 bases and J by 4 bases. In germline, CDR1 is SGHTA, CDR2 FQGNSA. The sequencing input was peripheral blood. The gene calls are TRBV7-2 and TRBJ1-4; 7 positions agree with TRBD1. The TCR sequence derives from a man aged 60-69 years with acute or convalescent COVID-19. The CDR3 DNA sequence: TGTGCCAGCAGCTTAGCGGTGGGACAGTATAATGAAAAACTGTTTTTT. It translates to CASSLAVGQYNEKLFF. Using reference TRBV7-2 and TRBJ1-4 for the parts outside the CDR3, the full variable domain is GAGVSQSPSNKVTEKGKDVELRCDPISGHTALYWYRQSLGQGLEFLIYFQGNSAPDKSGLPSDRFSAERTGGSVSTLTIQRTQQEDSAVYLCASSLAVGQYNEKLFFGSGTQLSVL.